The clone carrying this T cell receptor (beta chain) has a handful of counts. Its antigen remains unidentified. This sample stems from a study of cytomegalovirus exposure and HLA in healthy donors. Study-wide background: Earlier findings included nearly 120 million unique TCR beta sequences obtained from 180 million or so T cells.

Study outcomes and limitations: In a later analysis, HLA-associated beta chains showed higher expansion and lower generation probabilities than comparable chains.

The PCR used 60 Vbeta and 13 Jbeta primers. The table came from immunoSEQ multiplex PCR; TCRdb's copy has only in-frame clones and leaves some out. The profile shows 200,000 or so clones, around 80% of them singletons. At sampling all donors were nominally healthy, likely with unrecorded immune exposures. The germline CDR1 and CDR2 sequences are SNHLY and FYNNEI. The CDR3 spans 12 residues. Trimming took 6 bases from V and 5 from J, leaving 11 bases between them. The TCR originated in a male donor in good health and CMV-seronegative. The sequencing sample was made of PBMCs. This rearrangement joins TRBV2 to TRBJ2-7; perhaps TRBD1 as D (6 bases). CDR3 DNA: TGTGCCAGCAGAGAGAACAGGGACGAGCAGTACTTC. Translation gives CASRENRDEQYF.